This TCR beta chain was documented in a study of cytomegalovirus exposure and HLA in healthy donors. Worth noting for this clone: Its antigen is unknown.

General study results and limits: Rarity held for most TCR sequences, but there were some public TCRs that occurred in many donors. With further analysis later on, most CMV-associated TCR beta chains appeared HLA-restricted.

The CDR3 runs 13 residues. Germline assignment: CDR1 MNHNY and CDR2 SVGAGI (reference sequence). The V segment lost 6 bases and the J segment 7 bases; nucleotides outside the gene matches: 6. It was with 60 Vbeta and 13 Jbeta primers that the PCR ran. Libraries were prepared by immunoSEQ multiplex PCR; TCRdb keeps only in-frame clonotypes and omits some of them. The table lists 130,000 or so clones, more than 60% of them singletons, with nearly 9.5% in the top ten. This clonotype was obtained from a woman in her forties or fifties in good health and CMV-seropositive. V usage is TRBV6-6 and J usage is TRBJ2-7, with 10 bases identical to TRBD2. Sequenced input: PBMCs. CDR3 coding DNA: TGTGCCAGCAGACTAGCGGGGACGGGGGAGCAGTACTTC. Its translation is CASRLAGTGEQYF.